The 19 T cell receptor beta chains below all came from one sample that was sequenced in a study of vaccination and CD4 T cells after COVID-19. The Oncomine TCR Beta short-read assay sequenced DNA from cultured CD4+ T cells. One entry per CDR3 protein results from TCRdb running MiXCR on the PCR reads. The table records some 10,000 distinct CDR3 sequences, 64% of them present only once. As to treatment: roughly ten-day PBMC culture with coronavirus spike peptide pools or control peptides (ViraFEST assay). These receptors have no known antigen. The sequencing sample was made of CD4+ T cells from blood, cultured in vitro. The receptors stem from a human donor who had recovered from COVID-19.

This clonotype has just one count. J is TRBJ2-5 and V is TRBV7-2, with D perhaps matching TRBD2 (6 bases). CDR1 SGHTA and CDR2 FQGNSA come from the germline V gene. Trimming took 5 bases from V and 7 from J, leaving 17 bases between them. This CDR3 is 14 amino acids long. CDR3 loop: CASSTGASGVTQYF. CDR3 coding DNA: TGTGCCAGCAGCACGGGCGCCTCGGGGGTGACCCAGTACTTC. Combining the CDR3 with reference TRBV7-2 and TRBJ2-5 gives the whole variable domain GAGVSQSPSNKVTEKGKDVELRCDPISGHTALYWYRQSLGQGLEFLIYFQGNSAPDKSGLPSDRFSAERTGGSVSTLTIQRTQQEDSAVYLCASSTGASGVTQYFGPGTRLLVL.

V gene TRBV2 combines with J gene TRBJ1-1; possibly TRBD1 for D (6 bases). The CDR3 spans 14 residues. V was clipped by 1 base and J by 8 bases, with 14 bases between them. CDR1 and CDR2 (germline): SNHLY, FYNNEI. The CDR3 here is CASSEEGGRGEAFF. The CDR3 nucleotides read TGTGCCAGCAGTGAAGAAGGGGGTCGGGGGGAAGCTTTCTTT.

The CDR3 DNA is TGTGCCAGCAGTTTGGCGGTCTATGGCTACACCTTC. This encodes CASSLAVYGYTF. This chain joins TRBV28 and TRBJ1-2; D remains ambiguous. The CDR3 loop spans 12 amino acids. CDR1 MDHEN and CDR2 SYDVKM come from the germline V gene. V lost 3 bases, J lost 4 bases, and 6 bases lay in between.

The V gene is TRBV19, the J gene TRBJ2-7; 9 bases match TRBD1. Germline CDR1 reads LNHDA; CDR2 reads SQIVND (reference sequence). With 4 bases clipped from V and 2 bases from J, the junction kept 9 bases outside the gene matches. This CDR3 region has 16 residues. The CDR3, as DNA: TGTGCCAGTAGTAAAGGACAGGGGAGTTCCCCCTACGAGCAGTACTTC. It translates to CASSKGQGSSPYEQYF.

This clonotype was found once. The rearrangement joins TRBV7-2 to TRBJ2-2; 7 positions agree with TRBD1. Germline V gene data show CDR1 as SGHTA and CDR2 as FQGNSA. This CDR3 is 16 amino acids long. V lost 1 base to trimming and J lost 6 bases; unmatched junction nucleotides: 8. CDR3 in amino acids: CASSLGRQGSAGELFF. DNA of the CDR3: TGTGCCAGCAGCTTAGGGAGACAGGGTAGTGCCGGGGAGCTGTTTTTT.

The CDR3 is CSAPPRGGRTEAFF. Here the CDR3 DNA reads TGCAGTGCCCCCCCGAGGGGAGGAAGGACTGAAGCTTTCTTT. This rearrangement joins TRBV20-1 to TRBJ1-1; possibly TRBD1 for D (5 bases). The germline V and J ends were trimmed by 6 bases and 5 bases, with 19 bases remaining between them. This CDR3 has 14 residues. Germline assignment: CDR1 DFQATT and CDR2 SNEGSKA (reference sequence).

In DNA form, the CDR3 reads TGTGCCAGCAGCTTAGTCGCAGGGGCACTTAATCAGCCCCAGCATTTT. Translation: CASSLVAGALNQPQHF. The V and J genes are TRBV7-2 and TRBJ1-5, with a tentative D call TRBD1 (6 bases). The V end was cut by 1 base, the J end by 4 bases, with 14 bases between. The CDR3 consists of 16 residues. The germline V gene encodes CDR1 SGHTA and CDR2 FQGNSA.

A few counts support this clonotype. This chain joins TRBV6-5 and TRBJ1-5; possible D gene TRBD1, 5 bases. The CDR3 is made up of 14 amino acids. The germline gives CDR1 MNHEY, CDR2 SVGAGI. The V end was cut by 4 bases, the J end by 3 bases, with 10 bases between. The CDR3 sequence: CASSLQEINQPQHF. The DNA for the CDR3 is TGTGCCAGCAGTTTACAGGAAATCAATCAGCCCCAGCATTTT.

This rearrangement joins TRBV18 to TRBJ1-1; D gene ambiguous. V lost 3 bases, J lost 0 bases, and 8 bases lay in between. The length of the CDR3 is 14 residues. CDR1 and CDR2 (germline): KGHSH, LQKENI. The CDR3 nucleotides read TGTGCCAGCTCACCGGCCAGCTTGAACACTGAAGCTTTCTTT. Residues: CASSPASLNTEAFF.

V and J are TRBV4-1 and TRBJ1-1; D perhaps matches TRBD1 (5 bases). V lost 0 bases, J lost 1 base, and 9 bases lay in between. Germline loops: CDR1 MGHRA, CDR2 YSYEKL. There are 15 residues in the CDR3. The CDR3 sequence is CASSQDRQQNTEAFF. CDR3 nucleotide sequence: TGCGCCAGCAGCCAAGACCGACAGCAGAACACTGAAGCTTTCTTT.

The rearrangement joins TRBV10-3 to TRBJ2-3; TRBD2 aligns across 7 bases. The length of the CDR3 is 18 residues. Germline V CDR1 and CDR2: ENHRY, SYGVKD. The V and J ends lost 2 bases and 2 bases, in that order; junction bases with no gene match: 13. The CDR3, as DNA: TGTGCCATCAGTGAGCGTAGGATCGGGGGGTCGCTCACAGATACGCAGTATTTT. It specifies CAISERRIGGSLTDTQYF.

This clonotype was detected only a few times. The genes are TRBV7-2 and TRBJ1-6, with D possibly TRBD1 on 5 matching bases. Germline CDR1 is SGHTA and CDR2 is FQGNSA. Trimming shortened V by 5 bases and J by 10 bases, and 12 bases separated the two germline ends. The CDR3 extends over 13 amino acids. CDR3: CASSQTRESPLHF. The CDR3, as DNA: TGTGCCAGCAGCCAAACCAGGGAGTCACCCCTCCACTTT.

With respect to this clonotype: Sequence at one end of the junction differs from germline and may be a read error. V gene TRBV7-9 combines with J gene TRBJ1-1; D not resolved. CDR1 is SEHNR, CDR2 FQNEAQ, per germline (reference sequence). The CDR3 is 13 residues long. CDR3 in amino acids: CASSLNENTEAFF. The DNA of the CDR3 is TGCGCCAGCAGCTTGAACGAGAACACTGAAGCTTTCTTT.

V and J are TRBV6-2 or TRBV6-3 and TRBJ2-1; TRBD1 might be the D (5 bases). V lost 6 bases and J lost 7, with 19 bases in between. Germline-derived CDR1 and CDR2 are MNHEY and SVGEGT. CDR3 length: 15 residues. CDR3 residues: CASSPQQTEWNEQFF. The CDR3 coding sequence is TGTGCCAGCAGCCCGCAACAGACAGAGTGGAATGAGCAGTTCTTC.

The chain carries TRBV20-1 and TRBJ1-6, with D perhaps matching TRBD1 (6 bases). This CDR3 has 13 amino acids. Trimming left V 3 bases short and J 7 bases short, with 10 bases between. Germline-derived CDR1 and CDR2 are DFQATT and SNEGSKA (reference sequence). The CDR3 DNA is TGCAGTGCTAGGGCAGGGGCGAATTCACCCCTCCACTTT. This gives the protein CSARAGANSPLHF.

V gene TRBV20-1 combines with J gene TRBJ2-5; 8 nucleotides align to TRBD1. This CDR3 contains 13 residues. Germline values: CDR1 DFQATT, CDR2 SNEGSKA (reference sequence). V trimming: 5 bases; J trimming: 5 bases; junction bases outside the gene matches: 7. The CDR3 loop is CSALTGERETQYF. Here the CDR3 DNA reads TGCAGTGCTCTGACAGGGGAGAGGGAGACCCAGTACTTC.

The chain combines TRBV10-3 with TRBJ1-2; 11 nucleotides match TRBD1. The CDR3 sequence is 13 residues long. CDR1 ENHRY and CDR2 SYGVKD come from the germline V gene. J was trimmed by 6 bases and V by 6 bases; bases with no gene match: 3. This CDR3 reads CAIRGDRGNGYTF. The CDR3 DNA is TGTGCCATCAGGGGGGACAGGGGGAATGGCTACACCTTC.

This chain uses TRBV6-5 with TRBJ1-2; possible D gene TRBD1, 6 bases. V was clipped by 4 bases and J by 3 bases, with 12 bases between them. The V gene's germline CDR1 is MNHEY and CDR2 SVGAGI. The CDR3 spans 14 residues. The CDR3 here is CASSFPGADYGYTF. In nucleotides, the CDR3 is TGTGCCAGCAGTTTCCCAGGGGCGGACTATGGCTACACCTTC.

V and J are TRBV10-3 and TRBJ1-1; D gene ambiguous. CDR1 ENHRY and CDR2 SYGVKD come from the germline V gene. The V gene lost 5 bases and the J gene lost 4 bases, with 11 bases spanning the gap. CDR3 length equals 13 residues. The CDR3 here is CAISNSSGTEAFF. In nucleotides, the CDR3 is TGTGCCATCAGTAACAGTTCGGGCACTGAAGCTTTCTTT.